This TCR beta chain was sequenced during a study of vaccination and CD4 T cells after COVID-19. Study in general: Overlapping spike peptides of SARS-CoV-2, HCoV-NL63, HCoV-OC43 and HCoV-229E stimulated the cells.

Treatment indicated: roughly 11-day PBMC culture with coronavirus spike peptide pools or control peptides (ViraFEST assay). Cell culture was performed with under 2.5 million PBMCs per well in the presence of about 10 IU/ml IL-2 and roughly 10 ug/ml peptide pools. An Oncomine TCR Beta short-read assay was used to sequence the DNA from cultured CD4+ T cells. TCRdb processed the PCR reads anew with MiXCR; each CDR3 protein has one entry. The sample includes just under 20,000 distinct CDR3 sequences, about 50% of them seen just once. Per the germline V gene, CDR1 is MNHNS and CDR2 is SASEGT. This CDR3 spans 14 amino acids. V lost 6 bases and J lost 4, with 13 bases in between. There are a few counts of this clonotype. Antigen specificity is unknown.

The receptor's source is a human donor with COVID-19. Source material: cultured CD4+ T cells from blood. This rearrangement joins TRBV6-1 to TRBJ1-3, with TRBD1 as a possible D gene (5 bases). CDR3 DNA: TGTGCCAGCAGGGGAACGGGGCTAGGAAACACCATATATTTT. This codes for CASRGTGLGNTIYF.